This TCR beta chain comes out of a study of CXCR3-negative and CXCR3-positive naive CD8 T cells. Worth noting for this clonotype: What it recognizes is unknown.

Preparation of TRB cDNA libraries relied on 5' RACE carrying UMI labels. TCRdb re-called the 5' RACE reads and shows each CDR3 protein once, DNA omitted. Recorded for this sample: fewer than 65,000 distinct CDR3 sequences. The CD45RO-CCR7+CD27+CD95- phenotype denoted naive CD8+ T cells. Looked up from germline, CDR1 is SGHTA and CDR2 is FQGNSA. CDR3 length: 16 residues. General study results and limits: TRB CDR3s were more hydrophobic in CXCR3-positive than in CXCR3-negative naive cells. Memory CD8+ cells showed much lower diversity, while both naive subsets displayed comparably high diversity. Upon cryopreservation, CXCR3 expression partially decreased, and most assays used fresh PBMCs.

The V gene is TRBV7-2, the J gene TRBJ2-1; the D gene TCRdb calls, TRBD1, cannot be checked with no DNA. The sequence was obtained from a human donor in good health. Some clones in this sample may be carry-over from other donors' samples. Sequenced input: naive CXCR3+ CD8+ T cells from blood. Subset described: CD45RO-CCR7+CD27+CD95- naive CD8+ T cells expressing CXCR3 (TNR3+). CDR3: CASSGASDRVFNEQFF. Complete variable domain (other parts from reference TRBV7-2 and TRBJ2-1): GAGVSQSPSNKVTEKGKDVELRCDPISGHTALYWYRQSLGQGLEFLIYFQGNSAPDKSGLPSDRFSAERTGGSVSTLTIQRTQQEDSAVYLCASSGASDRVFNEQFFGPGTRLTVL.